This passage covers 15 T cell receptor beta chains from one sample sequenced in a study of spatial heterogeneity in lung cancer. Via MiXCR, TCRdb re-called the 5' RACE reads, giving one row per CDR3 protein. The sample has 3,000 to 4,500 distinct CDR3 sequences, about a quarter seen once. Time point in this sample: sample taken at primary tumor resection. Their antigens are not known. Regarding the study as a whole: Counts of expanded intratumoral alpha and beta TCRs tracked tumor mutation counts.

The sequencing used lung tumor tissue, collected at surgery. Every receptor here comes from a male donor with early-stage non-small cell lung cancer.

Note on this clonotype: The junction departs from germline at one end; a sequencing error may be responsible. This beta chain is an unintended read in a library built for alpha chains; its size means little. V is TRBV14 and J is TRBJ2-3; TRBD2 might be the D (6 bases). CDR1 and CDR2 (germline): SGHDN, FVKESK. The CDR3 extends over 16 amino acids. The CDR3 bases are TGTGCCAGCAGCCAAGGAGGCGGGACCATCACAGATACGCGGTATTTT. Translated, it gives CASSQGGGTITDTRYF.

A few counts support this clonotype. Since it is a stray read in a library aimed at alpha chains, this beta chain has a size that is not meaningful. J is TRBJ2-7 and V is TRBV12-3 or TRBV12-4; possible D gene TRBD1, 6 bases. Trimming took 5 bases from V and 6 from J, leaving 23 bases between them. The CDR3 covers 16 residues. This chain's CDR3 is CASSRLGVAGAGEQYF. CDR3 in DNA: TGTGCCAGCAGTCGCCTAGGGGTGGCAGGGGCAGGCGAGCAGTACTTC.

This clonotype is medium-sized within its sample. This beta chain is off target for a library built for alpha chains, so its abundance means little. The chain recombines TRBV12-3 or TRBV12-4 with TRBJ2-1; TRBD1 might be the D (5 bases). This CDR3 is built from 12 residues. V was pared by 7 bases and J by 10 bases, with 14 bases between. CDR3 sequence: CASTLGAGEQFF. CDR3 sequence (DNA): TGTGCCAGCACTCTTGGGGCAGGCGAGCAGTTCTTC.

Judged by abundance, this clonotype is medium-sized (0.01 to 0.1%). A library made for alpha chains picked up this beta chain off target, so its size means little. This chain links TRBV20-1 with TRBJ1-6; 9 nucleotides match TRBD1. CDR1 DFQATT and CDR2 SNEGSKA come from the germline V gene (reference sequence). The V segment lost 6 bases and the J segment 8 bases; nucleotides outside the gene matches: 17. The CDR3 loop spans 17 amino acids. The CDR3 loop is CSAPDTGQGLGYSPLHF. In DNA form, the CDR3 reads TGCAGTGCGCCCGACACGGGACAGGGCTTAGGTTATTCACCCCTCCACTTT.

As regards this clonotype: The library was prepared for alpha chains; this beta chain is a stray read, so its frequency means little. The V and J genes are TRBV10-3 and TRBJ1-1; D may be TRBD1 (5 bases). The germline gives CDR1 ENHRY, CDR2 SYGVKD. The CDR3 spans 13 residues. Trimming took 11 bases from V and 6 from J, leaving 19 bases between them. CDR3 in DNA: TGTGCCTCCTCCCGGGGGGAAGGCGCTGAAGCTTTCTTT. Its translation is CASSRGEGAEAFF.

This clonotype was counted at least ten times. The library was prepared for alpha chains; this beta chain is a stray read, so its frequency means little. The chain links TRBV12-3 or TRBV12-4 to TRBJ2-5; perhaps TRBD2 as D (6 bases). Trimming left V 3 bases short and J 2 bases short, with 13 bases between. This CDR3 contains 15 residues. The CDR3: CASSLGGNQQETQYF. CDR3 coding DNA: TGTGCCAGCAGTTTGGGGGGAAATCAGCAAGAGACCCAGTACTTC.

This clonotype showed up many times. This beta chain slipped into a library made for alpha chains as a stray read, so its size is not meaningful. The V call is TRBV28, the J call TRBJ2-5; possible D gene TRBD2, 5 bases. Germline CDR1 reads MDHEN; CDR2 reads SYDVKM. The CDR3 is made up of 14 amino acids. V lost 2 bases, J lost 12 bases, and 19 bases lay in between. The CDR3 region has the DNA TGTGCCAGCAGTTTAGAGGGTGGATCGGGTAGTGAGTACTTC. Translated: CASSLEGGSGSEYF.

This clonotype was counted ten times or more. Found in a library prepared for alpha chains, this beta chain is an off-target read, and its abundance has little meaning. This chain connects TRBV5-1 to TRBJ2-1; 7 nucleotides align to TRBD2. V shed 4 bases, J shed 3 bases, and the junction held 4 bases outside the gene matches. In germline, CDR1 is SGHRS, CDR2 YFSETQ. The CDR3 spans 14 residues. CDR3: CASSGLVRYNEQFF. The CDR3 DNA follows: TGCGCCAGCAGCGGACTAGTCCGCTACAATGAGCAGTTCTTC.

Note on this clonotype: This beta chain appears as a stray read in a library generated for alpha chains; its size is not informative. The rearrangement joins TRBV7-2 to TRBJ2-6; possible D gene TRBD1, 6 bases. The CDR3 runs 15 residues. V gave up 3 bases and J gave up 2 bases, with 8 bases separating them. Looked up from germline, CDR1 is SGHTA and CDR2 is FQGNSA. The CDR3 DNA sequence: TGTGCCAGCAGCTTTTCAGGGGCTGGGGCCAACGTCCTGACTTTC. It specifies CASSFSGAGANVLTF.

This clonotype was detected a few times. As an off-target read in a library built for alpha chains, this beta chain has a frequency of little significance. The chain has TRBV6-6 and TRBJ1-5, with TRBD1 identical over 11 bases. Germline V lookup: CDR1 MNHNY, CDR2 SVGAGI (reference sequence). CDR3 length equals 16 residues. V was pared by 6 bases and J by 4 bases, with 8 bases of the junction left unmatched. This CDR3 reads CASSPGQGAWNQPQHF. In DNA form, the CDR3 reads TGTGCCAGCAGCCCCGGACAGGGGGCTTGGAATCAGCCCCAGCATTTT.

Remarks on this clonotype: A library prepared for alpha chains yielded this beta chain as an off-target read; its size is of little meaning. This chain uses TRBV20-1 with TRBJ2-2; D is undetermined. This CDR3 has 14 amino acids. V lost 3 bases and J 4 bases, leaving 12 bases between the germline ends. Germline V lookup: CDR1 DFQATT, CDR2 SNEGSKA (reference sequence). CDR3 in amino acids: CSARDLGTTGELFF. For the CDR3, the DNA is TGCAGTGCTAGGGACCTTGGAACCACCGGGGAGCTGTTTTTT.

Worth noting for this clonotype: In a library made to pick up alpha chains, this beta chain is a stray read with a size that means little. The V and J genes are TRBV11-2 and TRBJ2-5, with 7 bases fitting TRBD1. The CDR3 runs to 16 residues. The V gene's germline CDR1 is SGHAT and CDR2 FQNNGV. With V trimmed by 4 bases and J by 5 bases, 13 bases remained unmatched. The CDR3 reads CASSSILATGVETQYF. Here the CDR3 DNA reads TGTGCCAGCAGCTCTATCCTCGCCACAGGGGTTGAGACCCAGTACTTC.

With respect to this clonotype: This beta chain represents an off-target read in a library built for alpha chains; its size is of limited meaning. V is TRBV27 and J is TRBJ1-1; no firm D call. CDR1 is MNHEY and CDR2 is SMNVEV in the germline V gene (reference sequence). The CDR3 has 14 amino acids. V dropped 4 bases and J dropped 2 bases, with 11 bases sitting between them. CDR3 loop: CASSSIQSNTEAFF. The DNA of the CDR3 is TGTGCCAGCAGTTCCATTCAGAGTAACACTGAAGCTTTCTTT.

This clonotype was picked up many times. A library made for alpha chains picked up this beta chain off target, so its size means little. The J gene is TRBJ2-3, the V gene TRBV6-1, with a weak D call TRBD1 (5 bases). This CDR3 spans 13 amino acids. Germline V CDR1 and CDR2: MNHNS, SASEGT. V dropped 6 bases and J dropped 3 bases, with 10 bases sitting between them. The CDR3 here is CASSGSGTDTQYF. The CDR3 nucleotides are TGTGCCAGCAGCGGTTCAGGGACAGATACGCAGTATTTT.

This clonotype is medium-sized. The size of this beta chain means little, since it is a stray read in a library made for alpha chains. The V call is TRBV5-1, the J call TRBJ2-1; D may be TRBD1 (6 bases). The CDR3 is 16 amino acids. V dropped 1 base and J dropped 9 bases, with 20 bases sitting between them. Germline CDR1 SGHRS, CDR2 YFSETQ. The CDR3 coding sequence is TGCGCCAGCAGCTTGAACAGGGTGGAAGCGCCTGGTGAGCAGTTCTTC. It yields the protein CASSLNRVEAPGEQFF.